The subject of this entry is one TCR beta chain. The record originates from a study of cytomegalovirus exposure and HLA in healthy donors. Study overall: A preliminary data release comprised around 85 million unique TCRs obtained from HLA-typed donors.

The PCR used 60 Vbeta and 13 Jbeta primers. Only in-frame clones appear in the TCRdb table, and some are missing; sequencing was by immunoSEQ multiplex PCR. The sample has more than 200,000 clones, over 60% seen once. Germline CDR1 and CDR2: MDHEN and SYDVKM. The CDR3 is made up of 15 amino acids. Trimming took 1 base from V and 8 from J, leaving 15 bases between them. Specimen: PBMCs. This chain joins TRBV28 and TRBJ2-1; D possibly corresponds to TRBD1 (8 bases). The clonotype was recovered from a male donor in good health and CMV-seronegative. The CDR3 sequence: CASSLLTGEGDEQFF. The CDR3, as DNA: TGTGCCAGCAGTTTATTGACAGGGGAGGGCGATGAGCAGTTCTTC.